These T cell receptor beta chains were read from a single sample in a study of CD8+ T cells in alopecia areata. TCRdb's copy holds only in-frame clones and misses some; the assay was immunoSEQ multiplex PCR. The profile shows more than 95,000 clones, roughly half of them singletons. Sample: CD4+ T cells sorted from blood. The source is a human donor in good health. The CDR3 runs from the conserved cysteine through the conserved F or W. The D gene is left open where the match is weak. Clone size appears in some rows only: once, few, many, or a class for an expanded clone.

DNA,CDR3,V,J,size,D,length
TGTGCCAGCAGCAAGCCCGTCTCCCCCTCCTGCTACACCTTC,CASSKPVSPSCYTF,TRBV21-1,TRBJ1-2,few,.,14
TGTGCCAGCAGTGAATTCGGGGATCAAAGCACTGAAGCTTTCTTT,CASSEFGDQSTEAFF,TRBV25-1,TRBJ1-1,.,.,15
TGTGCCAGTGGGGGGGGACAGGGAATCGGCCAGCCCCAGCATTTT,CASGGGQGIGQPQHF,TRBV25-1,TRBJ1-5,.,TRBD1,15
TGTGCCAGCAGATCCGGACAGACCTACGAGCAGTACTTC,CASRSGQTYEQYF,TRBV6-1,TRBJ2-7,.,.,13
TGTGCCAGCAGCCCCCTTCGGAGCATTCAGTACTTC,CASSPLRSIQYF,TRBV7-2,TRBJ2-4,few,.,12
TGCAGCGTTGAAGCTGATTCAGCCTACGAGCAGTACTTC,CSVEADSAYEQYF,TRBV29-1,TRBJ2-7,few,.,13
TGTGCCAGCAGCCCAAGGGTAAATGGTATTCAGTACTTC,CASSPRVNGIQYF,TRBV7-2,TRBJ2-4,few,.,13
TGTGCCAGCAGCTACCGACTTGGGGGCACCTACGAGCAGTACTTC,CASSYRLGGTYEQYF,TRBV6-5,TRBJ2-7,.,.,15
TGTGCCAGCAGCCAAGCCCCTAGGAGTATGCGGTTCTTC,CASSQAPRSMRFF,TRBV14,TRBJ2-1,.,.,13
TGCAGCGTTGCCGGATTGTTGGGCACTGAAGCTTTCTTT,CSVAGLLGTEAFF,TRBV29-1,TRBJ1-1,.,.,13
TGCGCCAGCAGCCAAACCGCCTTTGGGACAGGCTCCTACGAGCAGTACTTC,CASSQTAFGTGSYEQYF,TRBV4-1,TRBJ2-7,once,TRBD1,17
TGCAGCGTTGAAGAAGGGTCTTGGTATGGCTACACCTTC,CSVEEGSWYGYTF,TRBV29-1,TRBJ1-2,.,.,13
TGTGCCAGCAGCTTAGGCGGCGGGGTTAGGTACAATGAGCAGTTCTTC,CASSLGGGVRYNEQFF,TRBV11-3,TRBJ2-1,.,.,16
TGTGCCTGGAGTGTCTGGGGAGAAGGCTACACCTTC,CAWSVWGEGYTF,TRBV30,TRBJ1-2,.,.,12
TGTGCCACCGGAAGAATGAACACCGGGGAGCTGTTTTTT,CATGRMNTGELFF,TRBV27,TRBJ2-2,.,.,13
TGCGCCAGCAGCCATCTACAGGGGATGGGCACTGAAGCTTTCTTT,CASSHLQGMGTEAFF,TRBV4-1,TRBJ1-1,once,TRBD1,15
TGTGCCAGCAGTTTGCAGGGGGCTGAGTGCACTGAAGCTTTCTTT,CASSLQGAECTEAFF,TRBV27,TRBJ1-1,few,TRBD1,15